The source of this TCR beta chain is a study of control samples from healthy donors and cancer patients. In germline, CDR1 is SGDLS, CDR2 YYNGEE. V lost 2 bases, J lost 2 bases, and 10 bases lay in between. The CDR3 is 14 amino acids. Measured with immunoSEQ multiplex PCR; TCRdb has only the in-frame clones, and not every one. Of tens of thousands of clones detected, 94% appear once; the ten largest clones hold less than 4.5%. This chain links TRBV9 with TRBJ2-5; D is unclear. The sample consisted of blood. The TCR originated in a man aged 25 to 40 in good health. The CDR3 is CASSVVWDQETQYF. In nucleotides, the CDR3 is TGTGCCAGCAGCGTCGTATGGGATCAAGAGACCCAGTACTTC. Together with reference TRBV9 and TRBJ2-5, the CDR3 gives the full variable domain: DSGVTQTPKHLITATGQRVTLRCSPRSGDLSVYWYQQSLDQGLQFLIQYYNGEERAKGNILERFSAQQFPDLHSELNLSSLELGDSALYFCASSVVWDQETQYFGPGTRLLVL.